These 26 T cell receptor beta chains came from one sample sequenced in a study of blood T cell repertoires in COVID-19. This table comes from immunoSEQ multiplex PCR, and its TCRdb copy is limited to in-frame clones, with some not included. The table records some 49,000 clones, 90% of them present only once. Sequencing input: peripheral blood. The origin of the receptors is a man in his 70s with active COVID-19.

The chain has TRBV4-3 and TRBJ1-3; 7 bases fit TRBD1. The CDR3 loop spans 15 amino acids. The V gene end was trimmed by 0 bases and the J gene end by 10 bases; junction bases not matched to a gene: 9. The germline V gene has CDR1 LGHNA and CDR2 YSLEER. CDR3 sequence reads: CASSQDRGRVRTIYF. CDR3 in DNA: TGCGCCAGCAGCCAAGATAGGGGGCGGGTGAGGACCATATATTTT.

V gene TRBV15 combines with J gene TRBJ2-7; TRBD2 matches 10 bases. Germline values: CDR1 LNHNV, CDR2 YYDKDF (reference sequence). The CDR3 has 16 residues. Trimming removed 3 bases from V and 3 bases from J; junction bases left unmatched: 8. CDR3 protein: CATSRSSGRSFYEQYF. The DNA of the CDR3 is TGTGCCACCAGCAGGAGTAGCGGGAGGTCATTCTACGAGCAGTACTTC.

The chain joins TRBV7-9 to TRBJ2-1; possible D gene TRBD1, 5 bases. Germline lookup yields CDR1 SEHNR and CDR2 FQNEAQ (reference sequence). This CDR3 spans 15 amino acids. The V end lost 7 bases, the J end lost 5 bases, and 18 bases lay between the germline ends. CDR3: CASTAPRTTDNEQFF. The CDR3 DNA reads TGTGCCAGCACAGCTCCCCGTACGACAGACAATGAGCAGTTCTTC. Variable domain in full (rest from reference TRBV7-9 and TRBJ2-1): DTGVSQNPRHKITKRGQNVTFRCDPISEHNRLYWYRQTLGQGPEFLTYFQNEAQLEKSRLLSDRFSAERPKGSFSTLEIQRTEQGDSAMYLCASTAPRTTDNEQFFGPGTRLTVL.

V and J are TRBV18 and TRBJ2-1; D perhaps matches TRBD1 (6 bases). The CDR3 is 14 residues long. The V and J ends lost 1 base and 4 bases respectively, with 8 bases between them. The germline V gene has CDR1 KGHSH and CDR2 LQKENI. This CDR3 is CASSPQGVYNEQFF. The CDR3 DNA is TGTGCCAGCTCACCACAGGGGGTTTACAATGAGCAGTTCTTC. Together with reference TRBV18 and TRBJ2-1, the CDR3 gives the full variable domain: NAGVMQNPRHLVRRRGQEARLRCSPMKGHSHVYWYRQLPEEGLKFMVYLQKENIIDESGMPKERFSAEFPKEGPSILRIQQVVRGDSAAYFCASSPQGVYNEQFFGPGTRLTVL.

The rearrangement uses TRBV5-1 and TRBJ2-2; 7 bases line up with TRBD2. CDR1 and CDR2 from the germline V gene are SGHRS and YFSETQ. V gave up 5 bases and J gave up 6 bases; unmatched junction bases: 4. The CDR3 totals 13 residues. CDR3: CASSATSAGELFF. CDR3 coding DNA: TGCGCCAGCAGTGCCACTAGCGCCGGGGAGCTGTTTTTT.

J is TRBJ2-7 and V is TRBV6-5, with 9 bases lining up with TRBD2. There are 13 residues in the CDR3. Germline V gene sequence: CDR1 MNHEY, CDR2 SVGAGI. With 6 bases clipped from V and 7 bases from J, the junction kept 7 bases outside the gene matches. The CDR3 loop reads CASRIAGAQEQYF. The CDR3 coding sequence is TGTGCCAGCAGAATAGCGGGAGCTCAAGAGCAGTACTTC.

This rearrangement joins TRBV28 to TRBJ2-7; 12 nucleotides align to TRBD2. CDR3 size: 18 residues. V lost 2 bases, J lost 7 bases, and 15 bases stayed unmatched. Germline V CDR1 and CDR2: MDHEN, SYDVKM. CDR3 region: CASSLPFPSGRAQGEQYF. In nucleotides, the CDR3 is TGTGCCAGCAGTTTACCCTTCCCTAGCGGGAGGGCCCAGGGGGAGCAGTACTTC.

The rearrangement uses TRBV7-9 and TRBJ1-2, with TRBD1 as a possible D gene (5 bases). The CDR3 extends over 14 amino acids. CDR1 is SEHNR and CDR2 is FQNEAQ in the germline V gene (reference sequence). Trimming removed 1 base from V and 4 bases from J, with 10 bases in between. The DNA of the CDR3 is TGTGCCAGCAGCTTAGAGGGCAGGGCCTATGGCTACACCTTC. It yields the protein CASSLEGRAYGYTF.

The rearrangement links TRBV5-1 to TRBJ2-7, with D perhaps TRBD2 (5 bases). CDR3 length: 13 residues. V was shortened by 3 bases and J by 3 bases, with 10 bases between the two germline ends. CDR1 and CDR2 (germline): SGHRS, YFSETQ. The CDR3 region has the DNA TGCGCCAGCAGCTATGACGAGGGCTACGAGCAGTACTTC. Translation gives CASSYDEGYEQYF.

This sequence joins TRBV25-1 and TRBJ2-7; TRBD1 matches 9 bases. From germline, CDR1 is MGHDK and CDR2 SYGVNS. The V segment lost 6 bases and the J segment 6 bases; nucleotides outside the gene matches: 9. This CDR3 comprises 14 residues. CDR3 bases: TGTGCCAGCAGAGGGACAGGGAAAAGCGGCGAGCAGTACTTC. Protein: CASRGTGKSGEQYF.

Concerning this clone: No DNA is shown, since the ends of the CDR3 on it are uncertain; the CDR3 is the one TCRdb lists. The chain combines TRBV5-4 with TRBJ2-7; the tabulated D call, TRBD2, remains unverified against the DNA. Germline assignment: CDR1 SGHNT and CDR2 YYREEE (reference sequence). The CDR3 region is 15 residues in length, termini included. CDR3 amino acids: CASSLDVAGGAMKYF.

The CDR3 loop reads CASSLRGEQYF. CDR3 sequence (DNA): TGTGCCAGCAGCTTACGGGGAGAGCAGTACTTC. J is TRBJ2-7 and V is TRBV11-1; tentatively, D is TRBD2 (5 bases). Trimming shortened V by 2 bases and J by 7 bases, and 6 bases separated the two germline ends. The germline CDR1 and CDR2 sequences are SGHAT and FQDESV (reference sequence). The CDR3 runs 11 residues.

The CDR3: CASSPRLAGGPAKNIQYF. The CDR3 DNA reads TGTGCCAGCTCACCAAGGCTAGCGGGAGGGCCGGCCAAAAACATTCAGTACTTC. The V and J genes are TRBV18 and TRBJ2-4; TRBD2 agrees at 12 bases. V shed 2 bases, J shed 1 base, and the junction held 6 bases outside the gene matches. This CDR3 spans 18 amino acids. Germline loops: CDR1 KGHSH, CDR2 LQKENI.

The rearrangement links TRBV25-1 to TRBJ1-2; D not resolved. This CDR3 spans 14 amino acids. The germline V and J ends were trimmed by 4 bases and 6 bases, with 15 bases remaining between them. Germline lookup yields CDR1 MGHDK and CDR2 SYGVNS. CDR3 sequence reads: CASSAVAWAHGYTF. In nucleotides, the CDR3 is TGTGCCAGCAGTGCCGTCGCCTGGGCTCATGGCTACACCTTC.

The chain employs TRBV7-2 and TRBJ2-1; 7 bases agree with TRBD2. Germline V lookup: CDR1 SGHTA, CDR2 FQGNSA. This CDR3 has 18 amino acids. The V and J ends lost 5 bases and 0 bases, in that order; junction bases with no gene match: 13. CDR3 bases: TGTGCCAGCAGCCCCCGGGTTCAGTGGGGGGGCTCCTACAATGAGCAGTTCTTC. Translating gives CASSPRVQWGGSYNEQFF. Full variable domain (rest looked up from reference TRBV7-2 and TRBJ2-1): GAGVSQSPSNKVTEKGKDVELRCDPISGHTALYWYRQSLGQGLEFLIYFQGNSAPDKSGLPSDRFSAERTGGSVSTLTIQRTQQEDSAVYLCASSPRVQWGGSYNEQFFGPGTRLTVL.

This rearrangement joins TRBV7-2 to TRBJ1-2; D might be TRBD1 (6 bases). V was pared by 5 bases and J by 7 bases, with 14 bases between. Germline assignment: CDR1 SGHTA and CDR2 FQGNSA. This CDR3 is 13 amino acids long. The CDR3, as DNA: TGTGCCAGCAGCCCCGGGTGGGACACTGGCTACACCTTC. Its protein product is CASSPGWDTGYTF.

The chain is built from TRBV24-1 and TRBJ1-5; D not resolved. Trimming removed 2 bases at V and 1 base at J, with 11 bases between. The germline V gene has CDR1 KGHDR and CDR2 SFDVKD. This CDR3 comprises 16 residues. The CDR3 nucleotides are TGTGCCACCAGTGATTCTAAGAGGGAAAGCAATCAGCCCCAGCATTTT. It translates to CATSDSKRESNQPQHF.

The gene calls are TRBV7-9 and TRBJ1-2; no clear D. This CDR3 is 13 amino acids long. In germline, CDR1 is SEHNR, CDR2 FQNEAQ (reference sequence). The V end lost 1 base, the J end lost 6 bases, and 9 bases lay between the germline ends. The CDR3 region is CASSLGRKNGYTF. CDR3 in DNA: TGTGCCAGCAGCTTAGGCAGGAAGAATGGCTACACCTTC.

The rearrangement joins TRBV7-2 to TRBJ1-5; D unclear. Trimming took off 1 base at V and 3 bases at J, with 7 bases between the two ends. Germline lookup yields CDR1 SGHTA and CDR2 FQGNSA. The CDR3 has 14 amino acids. CDR3 residues: CASSLDRPNQPQHF. The CDR3 DNA follows: TGTGCCAGCAGCTTAGACAGACCCAATCAGCCCCAGCATTTT.

In its sample, this clone was seen once. The V gene is TRBV7-2, the J gene TRBJ2-1; D may be TRBD2 (6 bases). Per germline, CDR1 SGHTA and CDR2 FQGNSA. V lost 1 base to trimming and J lost 0 bases, with 10 bases between them. The CDR3 extends over 16 amino acids. The CDR3 coding sequence is TGTGCCAGCAGCTTAGAGGCGGGGTTCTCCTACAATGAGCAGTTCTTC. Translating gives CASSLEAGFSYNEQFF.

The rearrangement links TRBV6-4 to TRBJ1-1; D unclear. CDR3 size: 14 residues. V lost 4 bases and J lost 0, with 9 bases in between. Germline-derived CDR1 and CDR2 are MRHNA and SNTAGT. The CDR3 bases are TGTGCCAGCAGTGTCGGGAGGATGAACACTGAAGCTTTCTTT. It yields the protein CASSVGRMNTEAFF.

The chain uses TRBV28 and TRBJ2-7; 11 nucleotides align to TRBD2. Germline loops: CDR1 MDHEN, CDR2 SYDVKM. This CDR3 region has 13 residues. Unmatched junction bases numbered 7, after V lost 6 bases and J lost 9 bases. CDR3 sequence: CASRLAGGPGQYF. For the CDR3, the DNA is TGTGCCAGCAGGTTAGCGGGAGGGCCGGGGCAGTACTTC.

CDR3 in amino acids: CASGAKTWVRPPLHF. CDR3 DNA sequence: TGTGCCAGCGGGGCCAAGACTTGGGTTAGGCCACCCCTCCACTTT. The V and J genes are TRBV2 and TRBJ1-6, with D tentatively TRBD1 (5 bases). CDR1 and CDR2 (germline): SNHLY, FYNNEI. Trimming cost V 8 bases and J 11 bases, with 22 bases left between them. The CDR3 is 15 residues long.

The count of this clone is one. The chain uses TRBV28 and TRBJ1-2; D unresolved. The V end was cut by 3 bases, the J end by 7 bases, with 12 bases between. CDR1 and CDR2 from the germline V gene are MDHEN and SYDVKM. There are 13 residues in the CDR3. CDR3 sequence (DNA): TGTGCCAGCAGTTTCCCCTTGAGAGGTGGCTACACCTTC. It yields the protein CASSFPLRGGYTF.

This chain links TRBV7-3 with TRBJ2-5, with D uncertain. Per the germline V gene, CDR1 is SGHTA and CDR2 is FQGTGA. The CDR3 runs 13 residues. V lost 5 bases and J lost 6, with 13 bases in between. CDR3 sequence reads: CASSNSGRQTQYF. The CDR3 nucleotides read TGTGCCAGCAGCAATTCAGGTCGACAGACCCAGTACTTC.

Here the CDR3 reads CASSVDGVKETQYF. DNA of the CDR3: TGTGCCAGCAGCGTAGATGGAGTTAAAGAGACCCAGTACTTC. The chain uses TRBV9 and TRBJ2-5; D uncertain. Germline CDR1 SGDLS, CDR2 YYNGEE. This CDR3 has 14 amino acids. With 0 bases removed from V and 3 bases from J, the gap between germline ends came to 9 bases.